This T cell receptor beta chain was captured in a study of blood T cells in healthy people across ages. The authors ran a second PCR of roughly 6 to 12 cycles using a sample-barcoded 5' primer and a J-beta primer mix. Unique molecular identifiers of 12 random nucleotides labeled each cDNA. TCRdb recomputed calls from the 5' RACE reads with MiXCR, one row per CDR3 protein. The sample gives hundreds of thousands of distinct CDR3 sequences, around 25% of which show up once; more than 8% is in the top ten. The same sample was also used in a study of T cells of mothers and their children.

The sequence derives from a boy aged 10-17 years in good health. Input material: blood.

CDR3: CASSDPGEKLFF. In nucleotides, the CDR3 is TGTGCCAGCAGTGATCCCGGTGAAAAACTGTTTTTT. The V and J genes are TRBV2 and TRBJ1-4; D is ambiguous. The CDR3 consists of 12 residues. Trimming removed 3 bases from V and 7 bases from J, with 6 bases in between. Germline V gene lookup returns CDR1 SNHLY and CDR2 FYNNEI.